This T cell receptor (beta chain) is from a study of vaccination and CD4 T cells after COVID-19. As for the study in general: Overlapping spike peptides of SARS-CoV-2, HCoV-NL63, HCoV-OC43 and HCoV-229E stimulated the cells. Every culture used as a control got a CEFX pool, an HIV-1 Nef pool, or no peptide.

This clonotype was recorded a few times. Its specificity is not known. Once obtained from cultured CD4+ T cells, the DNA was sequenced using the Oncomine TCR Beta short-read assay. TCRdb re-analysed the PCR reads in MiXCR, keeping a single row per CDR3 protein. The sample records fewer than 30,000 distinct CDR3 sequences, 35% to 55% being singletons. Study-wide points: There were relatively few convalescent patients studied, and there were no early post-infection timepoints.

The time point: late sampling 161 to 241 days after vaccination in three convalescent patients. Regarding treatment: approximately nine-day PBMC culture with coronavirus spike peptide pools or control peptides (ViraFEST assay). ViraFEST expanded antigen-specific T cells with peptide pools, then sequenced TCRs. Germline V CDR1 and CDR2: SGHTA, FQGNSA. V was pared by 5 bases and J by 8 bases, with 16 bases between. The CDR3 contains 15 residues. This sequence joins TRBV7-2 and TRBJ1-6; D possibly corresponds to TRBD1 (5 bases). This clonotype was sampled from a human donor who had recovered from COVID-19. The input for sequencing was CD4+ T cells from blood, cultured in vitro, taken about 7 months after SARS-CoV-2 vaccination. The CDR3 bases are TGTGCCAGCAGCCTGGGGGGTGGAGGGCATTCACCCCTCCACTTT. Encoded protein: CASSLGGGGHSPLHF.